This entry lists 8 T cell receptor beta chains sequenced from one sample in a study of identifying expanded T cells in peripheral blood. TCRdb's copy holds only in-frame clones and misses some; the assay was immunoSEQ multiplex PCR. The sample records roughly 100,000 clones, roughly 88% being singletons. The material sequenced was blood. The receptors shown here come from a person aged 18 to 70 in good health.

The chain is built from TRBV27 and TRBJ2-7; D assignment may be TRBD1 or TRBD2 (6 bases each). The CDR3 sequence is 16 residues long. Germline V gene lookup returns CDR1 MNHEY and CDR2 SMNVEV (reference sequence). Trimming removed 2 bases at V and 6 bases at J, with 20 bases between. The CDR3 here is CASSLDGGLSGGEQYF. The CDR3 DNA is TGTGCCAGCAGTTTAGACGGGGGCCTATCGGGCGGCGAGCAGTACTTC.

The J gene is TRBJ1-4, the V gene TRBV28, with TRBD1 matching over 10 bases. Unmatched junction bases numbered 7, after V lost 8 bases and J lost 10 bases. The CDR3 length is 13 residues. The germline V gene encodes CDR1 MDHEN and CDR2 SYDVKM. The CDR3 bases are TGTGCCAGCGGACAGGGGGGCCTTGGAAAACTGTTTTTT. It specifies CASGQGGLGKLFF.

The chain couples TRBV19 to TRBJ1-2; D not resolved. The CDR3 is 11 residues long. Germline CDR1 and CDR2: LNHDA and SQIVND (reference sequence). Trimming shortened V by 3 bases and J by 5 bases, and 4 bases separated the two germline ends. CDR3 sequence: CASSIEYGYTF. The DNA for the CDR3 is TGTGCCAGTAGTATTGAGTATGGCTACACCTTC. The entire variable domain, with the rest obtained from reference TRBV19 and TRBJ1-2, is as follows: DGGITQSPKYLFRKEGQNVTLSCEQNLNHDAMYWYRQDPGQGLRLIYYSQIVNDFQKGDIAEGYSVSREKKESFPLTVTSAQKNPTAFYLCASSIEYGYTFGSGTRLTVV.

The chain recombines TRBV5-1 with TRBJ2-1, with D hard to call. Trimming took 4 bases from V and 7 from J, leaving 12 bases between them. The CDR3 is 13 amino acids. CDR1 and CDR2 (germline): SGHRS, YFSETQ. Here the CDR3 reads CASSPRAPNEQFF. CDR3 DNA: TGCGCCAGCAGCCCCCGCGCCCCAAATGAGCAGTTCTTC.

The V call is TRBV5-4, the J call TRBJ2-3; TRBD2 is a possible D gene (5 bases). The length of the CDR3 is 14 residues. CDR1 is SGHNT, CDR2 YYREEE, per germline (reference sequence). Trimming took off 0 bases at V and 6 bases at J, with 11 bases between the two ends. The CDR3 reads CASSLAGLSDTQYF. In DNA form, the CDR3 reads TGTGCCAGCAGCTTGGCCGGACTTTCCGATACGCAGTATTTT.

The chain couples TRBV18 to TRBJ2-1, with 9 bases matching TRBD1. The V and J ends lost 6 bases and 5 bases, in that order; junction bases with no gene match: 8. CDR1 is KGHSH, CDR2 LQKENI, per germline. The CDR3 extends over 15 amino acids. The CDR3 DNA reads TGTGCCAGCTCCCCCCGGGACAGGGCGAACAATGAGCAGTTCTTC. It yields the protein CASSPRDRANNEQFF.

The chain carries TRBV5-1 and TRBJ2-1; TRBD2 matches 9 bases. V was pared by 0 bases and J by 4 bases, with 2 bases of the junction left unmatched. In germline, CDR1 is SGHRS, CDR2 YFSETQ. The CDR3 runs 15 residues. CDR3 loop: CASSLASGEYNEQFF. The DNA for the CDR3 is TGCGCCAGCAGCTTGGCTAGCGGGGAATACAATGAGCAGTTCTTC.

The chain has TRBV5-4 and TRBJ2-5; weak D call: TRBD2 (5 bases). Germline-derived CDR1 and CDR2 are SGHNT and YYREEE (reference sequence). This CDR3 spans 16 amino acids. V was clipped by 4 bases and J by 1 base, with 17 bases between them. As DNA, the CDR3 is TGTGCCAGCAGCCCGAGAGCGGAGCCCCTCCAAGAGACCCAGTACTTC. This sequence encodes CASSPRAEPLQETQYF.